This TCR beta chain was sequenced during a study of blood T cell repertoires in COVID-19. Study-level information: Samples came from the United States, Italy and Spain, spanning acute and convalescent COVID-19. T cells, B-cell-depleted T cells, or PBMCs provided the cDNA or gDNA that served as material.

CDR1 WNHNN and CDR2 SYGVQD come from the germline V gene (reference sequence). The CDR3 is 15 residues long. Losses at the gene ends were 3 bases for V and 4 bases for J; bases not matched to a gene: 2. It was during active infection that Seattle patients were enrolled and then longitudinally followed. Authors' analysis steps: Amplifying reference gene primers gave estimates of nucleated cell counts. This table comes from immunoSEQ multiplex PCR, and its TCRdb copy is limited to in-frame clones, with some not included. The DNA gave D and trimming, while V, J and clone size come from that table. The sample carries approximately 270,000 clones, about 91% recorded once.

The sample taken for sequencing was peripheral blood. The TCR originated in a woman aged 25 to 39 with COVID-19, enrolled during active disease. The V gene is TRBV10-1, the J gene TRBJ2-3; 12 bases agree with TRBD1. As DNA, the CDR3 is TGCGCCAGCAGTGACGGGACAGGGGGCGCAGATACGCAGTATTTT. Its translation is CASSDGTGGADTQYF.